A single sample is the source of the 11 T cell receptor beta chains below, sequenced in a study of blood T cell repertoires in COVID-19. Generated by immunoSEQ multiplex PCR, the TCRdb table keeps only in-frame clones and is missing some. The sample carries about 210,000 clones, 70% to 90% recorded once. Input material: peripheral blood. The receptors originated from a woman between 70 and 85 years old with COVID-19, enrolled during active disease.

The J gene is TRBJ2-1, the V gene TRBV4-1, with TRBD2 matching 10 bases. The CDR3 consists of 16 residues. Germline CDR1 MGHRA, CDR2 YSYEKL. Trimming took 1 base from V and 12 from J; bases not matched to a gene: 12. CDR3 protein: CASSQGWGLAGAGQFF. CDR3 sequence (DNA): TGCGCCAGCAGCCAAGGCTGGGGGCTAGCGGGAGCAGGGCAGTTCTTC.

The rearrangement joins TRBV27 to TRBJ2-7; D not resolved. Germline CDR1 reads MNHEY; CDR2 reads SMNVEV (reference sequence). This CDR3 contains 15 residues. V was trimmed by 2 bases and J by 2 bases, leaving 13 bases between them. The CDR3 sequence: CASSLRLTYPYEQYF. Here the CDR3 DNA reads TGTGCCAGCAGTTTAAGACTGACCTACCCCTACGAGCAGTACTTC.

This chain links TRBV5-4 with TRBJ1-2; TRBD1 agrees at 8 bases. Germline loops: CDR1 SGHNT, CDR2 YYREEE (reference sequence). V dropped 3 bases and J dropped 5; count of bases not matched to a gene: 9. The CDR3 extends over 15 amino acids. DNA for the CDR3: TGTGCCAGCAGCTCCCGGACAGGGTTAGGTTATGGCTACACCTTC. Its protein product is CASSSRTGLGYGYTF.

Here the CDR3 DNA reads TGTGCCAGCAGCGCCGGGACAATGAACACTGAAGCTTTCTTT. This translates into CASSAGTMNTEAFF. The V gene is TRBV3-1 (or the pseudogene TRBV3-2), the J gene TRBJ1-1; D perhaps matches TRBD1 (6 bases). With 5 bases removed from V and 0 bases from J, the gap between germline ends came to 10 bases. CDR1 LGHDT and CDR2 YNNKEL come from the germline V gene (reference sequence). The CDR3 contains 14 residues.

The chain carries TRBV5-1 and TRBJ1-2; the match to TRBD1 covers 10 bases. The ends lost 8 bases at V and 6 bases at J; junction bases unmatched: 7. CDR3 length equals 13 residues. Germline loops: CDR1 SGHRS, CDR2 YFSETQ. This chain's CDR3 is CASKTGGADGYTF. The CDR3 region has the DNA TGCGCCAGTAAGACAGGGGGCGCGGATGGCTACACCTTC.

The rearrangement links TRBV10-2 to TRBJ2-1; D is ambiguous. V was pared by 4 bases and J by 1 base, with 11 bases between. This CDR3 has 15 residues. Per the germline V gene, CDR1 is WSHSY and CDR2 is SAAADI. The CDR3, as DNA: TGCGCCAGCAGTGGAGGCGGATCGTCCTACAATGAGCAGTTCTTC. Translating it yields CASSGGGSSYNEQFF.

The chain links TRBV3-1 (or the pseudogene TRBV3-2) to TRBJ1-2; D is undetermined. The CDR3 is made up of 12 amino acids. Between the trimmed V and J ends, which lost 3 bases and 8 bases, there was a span of 10 bases. Germline-derived CDR1 and CDR2 are LGHDT and YNNKEL (reference sequence). CDR3 bases: TGTGCCAGCAGCCAGTCTGAGGGAGGCTACACCTTC. It is translated as CASSQSEGGYTF.

The chain is built from TRBV19 and TRBJ2-6; 9 bases fit TRBD2. Germline V lookup: CDR1 LNHDA, CDR2 SQIVND (reference sequence). Losses at the gene ends were 6 bases for V and 0 bases for J; bases not matched to a gene: 6. This CDR3 comprises 17 residues. Here the CDR3 reads CASRRLADLSGANVLTF. CDR3 bases: TGTGCCAGTAGGAGACTAGCGGATCTCTCTGGGGCCAACGTCCTGACTTTC. The whole variable domain, remainder taken from reference TRBV19 and TRBJ2-6, is DGGITQSPKYLFRKEGQNVTLSCEQNLNHDAMYWYRQDPGQGLRLIYYSQIVNDFQKGDIAEGYSVSREKKESFPLTVTSAQKNPTAFYLCASRRLADLSGANVLTFGAGSRLTVL.

The J gene is TRBJ2-7, the V gene TRBV5-6; D unclear. Germline V gene data show CDR1 as SGHDT and CDR2 as YYEEEE. The CDR3 contains 14 residues. The V end lost 0 bases, the J end lost 1 base, and 8 bases lay between the germline ends. CDR3 sequence reads: CASSLVGRSYEQYF. Here the CDR3 DNA reads TGTGCCAGCAGCTTGGTCGGCAGGTCCTACGAGCAGTACTTC. Full variable domain (rest looked up from reference TRBV5-6 and TRBJ2-7): DAGVTQSPTHLIKTRGQQVTLRCSPKSGHDTVSWYQQALGQGPQFIFQYYEEEERQRGNFPDRFSGHQFPNYSSELNVNALLLGDSALYLCASSLVGRSYEQYFGPGTRLTVT.

The CDR3, as DNA: TGTGCCAGCAGTTCGGTTTTCGTGACAGGGGCCTATAGCAATCAGCCCCAGCATTTT. Translated, it gives CASSSVFVTGAYSNQPQHF. The chain has TRBV6-2 or TRBV6-3 and TRBJ1-5; 8 positions match TRBD1. This CDR3 comprises 19 residues. The germline V gene encodes CDR1 MNHEY and CDR2 SVGEGT. Unmatched junction bases numbered 14, after V lost 4 bases and J lost 0 bases.

V gene TRBV5-4 combines with J gene TRBJ1-2; D is uncertain. This CDR3 comprises 14 residues. Germline CDR1 is SGHNT and CDR2 is YYREEE (reference sequence). V lost 0 bases, J lost 8 bases, and 14 bases lay in between. The CDR3 sequence is CASSLETGLGGYTF. CDR3 in DNA: TGTGCCAGCAGCTTGGAAACGGGATTAGGCGGCTACACCTTC.